These 3 T cell receptor beta chains share one sample of origin, sequenced in a study of T-cell reconstitution after alpha-beta-depleted transplantation in children. During its preparation, the TCRbeta library received unique molecular identifiers. Via MiXCR, TCRdb re-called the PCR reads, giving one row per CDR3 protein. The data show 900,000 or so distinct CDR3 sequences, around 17% seen once. Sequences were derived from PBMCs, mostly from graft donor cells, sampled 360 days after TCRalphabeta/CD19-depleted stem cell transplant. The receptors shown here come from a male patient younger than 18 who had a stem cell transplant for acute lymphoblastic leukemia, so the T cells may come from the graft donor.

There are many counts of this clonotype. This sequence joins TRBV5-1 and TRBJ2-5, with D perhaps assigned TRBD1 or TRBD2 (5 bases each). V was trimmed by 4 bases and J by 4 bases, leaving 20 bases between them. The CDR3 has 16 residues. Germline V CDR1 and CDR2: SGHRS, YFSETQ. CDR3 loop: CASSPQGSTRGETQYF. CDR3 coding DNA: TGCGCCAGCAGCCCCCAGGGTAGTACGAGGGGAGAGACCCAGTACTTC.

This chain joins TRBV12-3 or TRBV12-4 and TRBJ2-7; D may be TRBD2 (5 bases). V lost 0 bases and J lost 5, with 11 bases in between. The CDR3 runs to 14 residues. The CDR3 DNA sequence: TGTGCCAGCAGTTTAGCTAGCGTGGGGAACGAGCAGTACTTC. Its translation is CASSLASVGNEQYF.

The rearrangement links TRBV12-3 or TRBV12-4 to TRBJ2-5; 9 nucleotides line up with TRBD2. Trimming cost V 6 bases and J 5 bases; bases outside gene matches: 7. The CDR3 loop spans 14 amino acids. The CDR3 sequence: CASRRTSAGETQYF. Written as DNA, the CDR3 is TGTGCCAGCAGACGGACTAGCGCCGGCGAGACCCAGTACTTC.